The 32 T cell receptor beta chains below come from one sample, sequenced in a study of blood T cell repertoires in COVID-19. Assay: immunoSEQ multiplex PCR; the TCRdb copy retains only in-frame clones and omits some. The sample records 200,000 to 300,000 clones, roughly 90% being singletons. Material for sequencing was PBMCs or T cells enriched from blood (not recorded which). Every receptor here comes from a man aged 35-49 years who had recovered from COVID-19.

The chain uses TRBV29-1 and TRBJ1-2, with TRBD1 matching over 9 bases. The J segment lost 3 bases and the V segment lost 7 bases, leaving 3 bases of the junction unmatched. The CDR3 runs 12 residues. Germline lookup yields CDR1 SQVTM and CDR2 ANQGSEA. In DNA, the CDR3 is TGCAGCGGACGACAGGGGGACTATGGCTACACCTTC. Translating it yields CSGRQGDYGYTF.

A few counts support this clone. The chain recombines TRBV28 with TRBJ1-1, with 9 bases matching TRBD1. CDR3 length equals 15 residues. V dropped 6 bases and J dropped 7; count of bases not matched to a gene: 12. Germline values: CDR1 MDHEN, CDR2 SYDVKM. The CDR3 sequence is CASRALRDRVFEAFF. The CDR3 nucleotides read TGTGCCAGCAGAGCATTAAGGGACAGGGTTTTTGAAGCTTTCTTT.

The genes are TRBV7-7 and TRBJ2-5; TRBD1 matches 12 bases. V lost 2 bases to trimming and J lost 1 base; unmatched junction nucleotides: 20. The germline V gene encodes CDR1 SSHAT and CDR2 FNYEAQ (reference sequence). This CDR3 has 22 amino acids. The CDR3 region is CASSLKGGTGGAWVLFQETQYF. The CDR3 nucleotides are TGTGCCAGCAGCTTAAAAGGTGGGACAGGGGGCGCGTGGGTTTTATTCCAAGAGACCCAGTACTTC. Complete variable domain (other parts from reference TRBV7-7 and TRBJ2-5): GAGVSQSPRYKVTKRGQDVTLRCDPISSHATLYWYQQALGQGPEFLTYFNYEAQPDKSGLPSDRFSAERPEGSISTLTIQRTEQRDSAMYRCASSLKGGTGGAWVLFQETQYFGPGTRLLVL.

This chain uses TRBV18 with TRBJ2-1; D is perhaps TRBD2 (5 bases). The V end lost 0 bases, the J end lost 2 bases, and 20 bases lay between the germline ends. This CDR3 comprises 19 residues. Germline assignment: CDR1 KGHSH and CDR2 LQKENI. The CDR3: CASSPPVGDYFAAYNEQFF. CDR3 coding DNA: TGTGCCAGCTCACCACCGGTGGGAGACTATTTCGCGGCCTACAATGAGCAGTTCTTC.

V is TRBV16 and J is TRBJ1-1; perhaps TRBD1 as D (5 bases). The germline V gene has CDR1 KGHSY and CDR2 FQNENV. The CDR3 sequence is 15 residues long. V gave up 0 bases and J gave up 4 bases, with 12 bases separating them. The CDR3 reads CASSQSGQGGTEAFF. CDR3 nucleotide sequence: TGTGCCAGCAGCCAATCGGGGCAGGGTGGCACTGAAGCTTTCTTT.

In this sample, this clone turned up once. This chain uses TRBV2 with TRBJ2-2; D is possibly TRBD2 (5 bases). The V gene lost 3 bases and the J gene lost 4 bases, with 12 bases spanning the gap. The CDR3 is 15 amino acids. The germline gives CDR1 SNHLY, CDR2 FYNNEI. In DNA form, the CDR3 reads TGTGCCAGCAGTGACGGAGGCCAACTCACCGGGGAGCTGTTTTTT. Translating it yields CASSDGGQLTGELFF.

The rearrangement links TRBV12-3 or TRBV12-4 to TRBJ2-5, with 7 bases aligning to TRBD1. The CDR3 contains 12 residues. V trimming: 4 bases; J trimming: 5 bases; junction bases outside the gene matches: 1. CDR3 sequence: CASSSTGETQYF. CDR3 sequence (DNA): TGTGCCAGCAGTTCGACAGGGGAGACCCAGTACTTC.

As DNA, the CDR3 is TGCGCCAGCAGCCAGATTGGACAGGGCCTCTCCTATAATTCACCCCTCCACTTT. Translated: CASSQIGQGLSYNSPLHF. The chain joins TRBV4-1 to TRBJ1-6; 8 nucleotides agree with TRBD1. Germline values: CDR1 MGHRA, CDR2 YSYEKL. With V trimmed by 3 bases and J by 0 bases, 7 bases remained unmatched. The CDR3 runs 18 residues.

The chain is built from TRBV6-5 and TRBJ2-5, with D possibly being TRBD2 (6 bases). The CDR3 covers 14 residues. Germline CDR1 reads MNHEY; CDR2 reads SVGAGI. Trimming removed 0 bases from V and 5 bases from J, with 10 bases in between. The CDR3 DNA follows: TGTGCCAGCAGTTACTCGGGGGGAAGTGAGACCCAGTACTTC. Its translation: CASSYSGGSETQYF.

V is TRBV6-5 and J is TRBJ1-1; D may be TRBD1 (5 bases). Germline loops: CDR1 MNHEY, CDR2 SVGAGI. Trimming cost V 3 bases and J 3 bases, with 17 bases left between them. The CDR3 has 16 amino acids. The CDR3 sequence is CASSYRARGRDTEAFF. In DNA, the CDR3 is TGTGCCAGCAGTTATCGCGCGCGGGGGAGGGACACTGAAGCTTTCTTT.

This clone was seen once. The genes are TRBV7-8 and TRBJ2-7, with TRBD2 matching over 9 bases. Germline V gene sequence: CDR1 SGHVS, CDR2 FQNEAQ. The CDR3 is made up of 16 amino acids. V was pared by 5 bases and J by 7 bases, with 15 bases of the junction left unmatched. The CDR3 spells CASSLRAGLAGREQYF. The CDR3 DNA follows: TGTGCCAGCAGCCTCAGGGCTGGGCTAGCGGGAAGGGAGCAGTACTTC.

The chain employs TRBV19 and TRBJ2-5, with D unresolved. CDR3 length: 13 residues. The germline CDR1 and CDR2 sequences are LNHDA and SQIVND (reference sequence). Trimming pared 6 bases from V and 4 bases from J, leaving 12 bases between. The CDR3 spells CASSRKRGETQYF. CDR3 DNA sequence: TGTGCCAGTAGCCGGAAGCGTGGAGAGACCCAGTACTTC.

V gene TRBV4-3 combines with J gene TRBJ2-1, with 11 positions matching TRBD2. Germline CDR1 and CDR2: LGHNA and YSLEER. The length of the CDR3 is 17 residues. V trimming: 3 bases; J trimming: 0 bases; junction bases outside the gene matches: 4. The CDR3 sequence is CASSHSGRALSYNEQFF. The DNA of the CDR3 is TGCGCCAGCAGCCATAGCGGGAGGGCCCTCTCCTACAATGAGCAGTTCTTC.

The CDR3 loop reads CASSYFRGRNQPQHF. In nucleotides, the CDR3 is TGTGCCAGCAGTTACTTTAGGGGTCGGAATCAGCCCCAGCATTTT. The chain combines TRBV6-2 or TRBV6-3 with TRBJ1-5; TRBD1 might be the D (5 bases). The CDR3 loop spans 15 amino acids. CDR1 is MNHEY, CDR2 SVGEGT, per germline. The V end was cut by 1 base, the J end by 4 bases, with 11 bases between.

The rearrangement links TRBV7-2 to TRBJ2-3; 11 bases are a match to TRBD2. The junction had 10 bases not matched to a gene; V was cut back by 5 bases and J by 0 bases. Germline V CDR1 and CDR2: SGHTA, FQGNSA. The CDR3 totals 18 residues. The CDR3 DNA sequence: TGTGCCAGCAGCAAATCCGGGACTAGCGGACTAAGCACAGATACGCAGTATTTT. Translating it yields CASSKSGTSGLSTDTQYF. Combining the CDR3 with reference TRBV7-2 and TRBJ2-3 gives the whole variable domain GAGVSQSPSNKVTEKGKDVELRCDPISGHTALYWYRQSLGQGLEFLIYFQGNSAPDKSGLPSDRFSAERTGGSVSTLTIQRTQQEDSAVYLCASSKSGTSGLSTDTQYFGPGTRLTVL.

This chain connects TRBV11-2 to TRBJ1-4; D is ambiguous. Trimming left V 5 bases short and J 7 bases short, with 11 bases between. Germline V gene sequence: CDR1 SGHAT, CDR2 FQNNGV. This CDR3 comprises 13 residues. The CDR3 protein is CASSRGIGEKLFF. The CDR3 DNA reads as TGTGCCAGCAGCCGGGGAATAGGTGAAAAACTGTTTTTT. Full variable domain (outside the CDR3, taken from reference TRBV11-2 and TRBJ1-4): EAGVAQSPRYKIIEKRQSVAFWCNPISGHATLYWYQQILGQGPKLLIQFQNNGVVDDSQLPKDRFSAERLKGVDSTLKIQPAKLEDSAVYLCASSRGIGEKLFFGSGTQLSVL.

V is TRBV19 and J is TRBJ1-2, with D hard to call. Looked up from germline, CDR1 is LNHDA and CDR2 is SQIVND (reference sequence). The CDR3 totals 16 residues. V was clipped by 7 bases and J by 3 bases, with 21 bases between them. CDR3 sequence (DNA): TGTGCCAGTACAACTAATTCCCGGACGGGGTACTATGGCTACACCTTC. It encodes CASTTNSRTGYYGYTF.

The CDR3 loop reads CASGQRTGVGSYNSPLHF. Written as DNA, the CDR3 is TGCGCCAGCGGGCAAAGGACAGGGGTGGGCTCCTATAATTCACCCCTCCACTTT. The chain has TRBV23-1 and TRBJ1-6, with 9 bases identical to TRBD1. TRBV23-1 counts as an open reading frame of uncertain function. The CDR3 extends over 18 amino acids. V gave up 8 bases and J gave up 0 bases; unmatched junction bases: 11.

The V and J genes are TRBV27 and TRBJ1-1; 7 bases are a match to TRBD1. V shed 0 bases, J shed 4 bases, and the junction held 14 bases outside the gene matches. This CDR3 is built from 18 residues. The germline V gene encodes CDR1 MNHEY and CDR2 SMNVEV (reference sequence). CDR3 bases: TGTGCCAGCAGTTTATCCCTCGACAGGGAACAAGCGGGCACTGAAGCTTTCTTT. Amino acids: CASSLSLDREQAGTEAFF.

CDR3 in DNA: TGTGCCAGCAGCGTTAGCGGGGGCAGCTCCTACGAGCAGTACTTC. Translation gives CASSVSGGSSYEQYF. The chain combines TRBV9 with TRBJ2-7; 9 bases are shared with TRBD2. CDR1 is SGDLS and CDR2 is YYNGEE in the germline V gene. The CDR3 contains 15 residues. V was pared by 2 bases and J by 0 bases, with 3 bases of the junction left unmatched.

The genes are TRBV29-1 and TRBJ1-3; 9 positions agree with TRBD1. V gave up 4 bases and J gave up 2 bases; unmatched junction bases: 9. The CDR3 has 16 amino acids. Germline V CDR1 and CDR2: SQVTM, ANQGSEA. CDR3 region: CSVATPQGAPGNTIYF. CDR3 DNA: TGCAGCGTTGCAACCCCACAGGGGGCGCCTGGAAACACCATATATTTT. The whole variable domain, remainder taken from reference TRBV29-1 and TRBJ1-3, is SAVISQKPSRDICQRGTSLTIQCQVDSQVTMMFWYRQQPGQSLTLIATANQGSEATYESGFVIDKFPISRPNLTFSTLTVSNMSPEDSSIYLCSVATPQGAPGNTIYFGEGSWLTVV.

The chain has TRBV7-9 and TRBJ1-2; weak D call: TRBD1 (5 bases). The CDR3 extends over 13 amino acids. Germline V gene lookup returns CDR1 SEHNR and CDR2 FQNEAQ (reference sequence). V lost 5 bases, J lost 6 bases, and 13 bases lay in between. The CDR3 loop is CASSRGVLDGYTF. The CDR3 DNA reads as TGTGCCAGCAGCCGGGGGGTTCTTGATGGCTACACCTTC.

The chain joins TRBV18 to TRBJ2-3; 8 bases fit TRBD2. The CDR3 contains 15 residues. J was trimmed by 1 base and V by 3 bases; bases with no gene match: 3. CDR1 is KGHSH, CDR2 LQKENI, per germline. DNA of the CDR3: TGTGCCAGCTCACCCAATAGCGGGGGCACAGATACGCAGTATTTT. Amino acids: CASSPNSGGTDTQYF.

The chain recombines TRBV27 with TRBJ1-6; 9 bases agree with TRBD1. Germline CDR1 is MNHEY and CDR2 is SMNVEV (reference sequence). V lost 6 bases and J lost 9; bases outside the gene matches: 9. The CDR3 runs 15 residues. This chain's CDR3 is CASRDPTGGASPLHF. Here the CDR3 DNA reads TGTGCCAGCAGAGACCCGACAGGGGGAGCTTCACCCCTCCACTTT.

This clone has a single count. The rearrangement links TRBV3-1 (or the pseudogene TRBV3-2) to TRBJ1-5; 10 bases map to TRBD1. Per germline, CDR1 LGHDT and CDR2 YNNKEL (reference sequence). This CDR3 contains 21 residues. The ends lost 0 bases at V and 2 bases at J; junction bases unmatched: 16. The CDR3 reads CASSQDPASTGGLHGNQPQHF. In DNA, the CDR3 is TGTGCCAGCAGCCAAGATCCTGCTTCGACAGGGGGCCTTCACGGCAATCAGCCCCAGCATTTT.

The chain links TRBV5-1 to TRBJ2-7, with D possibly being TRBD2 (6 bases). The V gene's germline CDR1 is SGHRS and CDR2 YFSETQ. This CDR3 contains 17 residues. Trimming pared 0 bases from V and 2 bases from J, leaving 18 bases between. The CDR3 DNA follows: TGCGCCAGCAGCTTGGCATTTAACGACGGGAGCGCCTACGAGCAGTACTTC. Protein: CASSLAFNDGSAYEQYF.

V is TRBV6-2 or TRBV6-3 and J is TRBJ2-2, with a tentative D call TRBD2 (6 bases). The CDR3 consists of 15 residues. The germline CDR1 and CDR2 sequences are MNHEY and SVGEGT. The ends were cut back, 2 bases at V and 3 bases at J, with 10 bases in the middle. The CDR3 sequence: CASSYPGGYTGELFF. The CDR3 region has the DNA TGTGCCAGCAGTTACCCAGGAGGGTACACCGGGGAGCTGTTTTTT.

This sequence joins TRBV7-8 and TRBJ2-7; 9 positions agree with TRBD2. CDR3 length: 16 residues. Germline CDR1 and CDR2: SGHVS and FQNEAQ. J lost 0 bases, V lost 5 bases, and 8 bases had no gene match. The CDR3 spells CASSRLAGPTSYEQYF. The CDR3 coding sequence is TGTGCCAGCAGCCGTCTAGCGGGACCGACCTCCTACGAGCAGTACTTC.

The chain carries TRBV9 and TRBJ2-2, with 9 bases fitting TRBD2. V shed 0 bases, J shed 3 bases, and the junction held 12 bases outside the gene matches. CDR1 is SGDLS, CDR2 YYNGEE, per germline. The length of the CDR3 is 19 residues. The DNA of the CDR3 is TGTGCCAGCAGCGTAGTTGGCGGGGGGGCCTACGGTTACACCGGGGAGCTGTTTTTT. Its protein product is CASSVVGGGAYGYTGELFF.

The genes are TRBV2 and TRBJ2-5; tentative D call: TRBD2 (7 bases). The V gene's germline CDR1 is SNHLY and CDR2 FYNNEI. The CDR3 runs to 14 residues. V gave up 6 bases and J gave up 3 bases, with 14 bases separating them. The CDR3, as DNA: TGTGCCAGCAGGGGGGGGGCAATGGAAGAGACCCAGTACTTC. Translating gives CASRGGAMEETQYF. The full variable domain, completed using reference TRBV2 and TRBJ2-5, is EPEVTQTPSHQVTQMGQEVILRCVPISNHLYFYWYRQILGQKVEFLVSFYNNEISEKSEIFDDQFSVERPDGSNFTLKIRSTKLEDSAMYFCASRGGAMEETQYFGPGTRLLVL.

This chain links TRBV5-4 with TRBJ2-2, with 9 nucleotides matching TRBD2. The V gene's germline CDR1 is SGHNT and CDR2 YYREEE (reference sequence). Germline trimming cut 1 base from V and 5 bases from J; bases unmatched to any gene: 12. The CDR3 loop spans 18 amino acids. This CDR3 reads CASSLLWLAGKETGELFF. CDR3 coding DNA: TGTGCCAGCAGCTTGTTATGGCTAGCGGGGAAAGAAACCGGGGAGCTGTTTTTT.

The chain recombines TRBV2 with TRBJ2-5; perhaps TRBD2 as D (5 bases). Germline-derived CDR1 and CDR2 are SNHLY and FYNNEI. The CDR3 is 14 amino acids. V was shortened by 8 bases and J by 4 bases, with 17 bases between the two germline ends. This CDR3 reads CASDSSRGPETQYF. The CDR3 DNA is TGTGCCAGCGATTCTTCTCGGGGTCCAGAGACCCAGTACTTC.